This is a list of T cell receptor beta chains from one sample in a study of blood T cell repertoires in COVID-19. The protocol was immunoSEQ multiplex PCR, while the TCRdb copy is restricted to in-frame clones and leaves out a portion. The table records about 100,000 clones, 70% to 85% of them present only once. The sample consisted of peripheral blood. The receptor source for this set is a woman older than 75 with active or convalescent COVID-19. Each CDR3 is given with its conserved first and last residue. Fields, in order: clone size, J gene, D gene, V gene, CDR3 protein, CDR3 DNA. D genes are given only for firm matches. Rows give clone size only sometimes, using once, few, many, or a class for an expanded clone.

-,TRBJ1-2,-,TRBV28,CASRQSYGYTF,TGTGCCAGCAGACAGTCCTATGGCTACACCTTC
-,TRBJ1-1,TRBD1,TRBV7-2,CASSLDRTGAVTEAFF,TGTGCCAGCAGCTTAGATAGGACAGGGGCGGTTACTGAAGCTTTCTTT
-,TRBJ2-7,-,TRBV7-2,CASSLDARAFSYEQYF,TGTGCCAGCAGCTTAGACGCCAGGGCATTCTCCTACGAGCAGTACTTC
-,TRBJ2-5,TRBD2,TRBV15,CATSRRIGTSSETQYF,TGTGCCACCAGCAGACGAATCGGGACTAGTTCTGAGACCCAGTACTTC
many,TRBJ2-1,-,TRBV15,CATNFGARGEQFF,TGTGCCACCAACTTTGGGGCTAGGGGCGAGCAGTTCTTC
-,TRBJ1-4,TRBD1,TRBV4-1,CASSQEPSRGTGSKLFF,TGCGCCAGCAGCCAAGAACCATCCCGCGGGACAGGGAGTAAACTGTTTTTT
-,TRBJ2-2,TRBD2,TRBV7-3,CASSLIAGGSTGELFF,TGTGCCAGCAGCTTAATCGCGGGGGGAAGCACCGGGGAGCTGTTTTTT
once,TRBJ2-7,-,TRBV2,CASSDLYYLGTSGYEQYF,TGTGCCAGCAGTGATTTGTATTATCTGGGGACTTCTGGATACGAGCAGTACTTC
-,TRBJ2-7,TRBD1,TRBV6-2/TRBV6-3,CASSLCGKPDRGTGLYEQYF,TGTGCCAGCAGTTTGTGTGGGAAGCCGGACAGGGGGACAGGGCTCTACGAGCAGTACTTC
-,TRBJ2-1,-,TRBV7-9,CASSPSNHNEQFF,TGTGCCAGCAGCCCCTCTAACCACAATGAGCAGTTCTTC
once,TRBJ2-1,TRBD2,TRBV7-6,CASSPSGGALLDEQFF,TGTGCCAGCAGCCCTAGCGGGGGGGCCCTTCTCGATGAGCAGTTCTTC
-,TRBJ1-2,TRBD1,TRBV4-3,CASSQDPTGDYGYTF,TGCGCCAGCAGCCAAGACCCGACAGGGGACTATGGCTACACCTTC
-,TRBJ2-5,-,TRBV5-1,CASSLFVSFQYQETQYF,TGCGCCAGCAGCTTGTTTGTGTCCTTCCAGTACCAAGAGACCCAGTACTTC
-,TRBJ1-1,-,TRBV28,CASSTQGLPEAFF,TGTGCCAGCAGTACTCAGGGATTACCTGAAGCTTTCTTT
-,TRBJ1-4,TRBD1,TRBV5-4,CASSDRQGAGEKLFF,TGTGCCAGCAGCGACCGACAGGGGGCTGGTGAAAAACTGTTTTTT
-,TRBJ1-4,TRBD1,TRBV7-2,CASSLGTGREKLFF,TGTGCCAGCAGCTTAGGGACAGGGCGCGAAAAACTGTTTTTT
-,TRBJ2-5,TRBD2,TRBV7-3,CASSLRPGLAGETQYF,TGTGCCAGCAGCTTAAGGCCGGGACTAGCGGGAGAGACCCAGTACTTC
-,TRBJ2-2,-,TRBV28,CASTRGFGTGELFF,TGTGCCAGCACCCGGGGGTTCGGAACCGGGGAGCTGTTTTTT
few,TRBJ1-5,-,TRBV10-1,CATIFPGSNQPQHF,TGCGCCACCATTTTCCCAGGAAGCAATCAGCCCCAGCATTTT
-,TRBJ2-5,-,TRBV6-6,CASSTRGVEETQYF,TGTGCCAGCAGTACCCGGGGAGTGGAAGAGACCCAGTACTTC
-,TRBJ1-2,TRBD1,TRBV6-5,CASSSGQVHGYTF,TGTGCCAGCAGCAGCGGACAGGTTCATGGCTACACCTTC
-,TRBJ1-3,TRBD1,TRBV10-1,CASSDEGDSETSGNTIYF,TGCGCCAGCAGTGATGAAGGGGACAGCGAAACCTCTGGAAACACCATATATTTT
-,TRBJ2-5,-,TRBV13,CASSMRTVEQETQYF,TGTGCCAGCAGCATGAGGACAGTCGAACAAGAGACCCAGTACTTC
-,TRBJ2-3,-,TRBV20-1,CSAAADTQYF,TGCAGTGCTGCGGCAGATACGCAGTATTTT
-,TRBJ1-4,TRBD1,TRBV3-1/TRBV3-2,CASSQGGTGGSGVEKLFF,TGTGCCAGCAGCCAAGGCGGGACAGGGGGCTCAGGGGTTGAAAAACTGTTTTTT
-,TRBJ1-2,-,TRBV5-1,CASSLAPSYGYTF,TGCGCCAGCAGCTTGGCCCCCAGTTATGGCTACACCTTC
once,TRBJ2-7,TRBD2,TRBV6-5,CASRRRGSGREKQYF,TGTGCCAGCAGGCGACGTGGTAGCGGGAGAGAAAAGCAGTACTTC
-,TRBJ2-4,-,TRBV6-6,CASSPSGGEVLAKNIQYF,TGTGCCAGCAGTCCCTCGGGGGGCGAGGTCTTAGCCAAAAACATTCAGTACTTC
-,TRBJ2-6,TRBD1,TRBV2,CASSGQGHGANVLTF,TGTGCCAGCAGTGGACAGGGGCACGGGGCCAACGTCCTGACTTTC
few,TRBJ1-4,TRBD1,TRBV28,CASSFPRGHLNSRPSYNEKLFF,TGTGCCAGCAGTTTTCCCAGGGGGCACTTAAATTCGCGACCTTCCTATAATGAAAAACTGTTTTTT
-,TRBJ2-4,TRBD2,TRBV9,CASSPHPAGGVAKNIQYF,TGTGCCAGCAGCCCTCACCCAGCGGGGGGCGTAGCCAAAAACATTCAGTACTTC
-,TRBJ2-7,-,TRBV6-1,CASSGNELAWRSYEQYF,TGTGCCAGCAGTGGAAACGAACTGGCGTGGAGATCCTACGAGCAGTACTTC
-,TRBJ2-5,TRBD1,TRBV18,CASSQGIQETQYF,TGTGCCAGTTCACAGGGGATCCAAGAGACCCAGTACTTC